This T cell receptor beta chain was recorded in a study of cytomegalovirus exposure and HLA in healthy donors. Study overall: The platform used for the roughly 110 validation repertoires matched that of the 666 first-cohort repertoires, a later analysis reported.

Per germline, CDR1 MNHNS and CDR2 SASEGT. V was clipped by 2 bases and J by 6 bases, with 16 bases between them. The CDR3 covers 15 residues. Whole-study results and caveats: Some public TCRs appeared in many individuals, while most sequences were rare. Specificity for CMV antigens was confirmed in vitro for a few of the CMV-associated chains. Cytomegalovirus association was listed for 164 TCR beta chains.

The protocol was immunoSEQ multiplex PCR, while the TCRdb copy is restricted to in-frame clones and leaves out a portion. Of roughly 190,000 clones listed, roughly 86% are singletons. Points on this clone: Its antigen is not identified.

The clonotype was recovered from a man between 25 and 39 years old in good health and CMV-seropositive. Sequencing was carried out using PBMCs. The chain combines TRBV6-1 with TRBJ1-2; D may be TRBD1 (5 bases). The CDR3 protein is CASSELSPGIDGYTF. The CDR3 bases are TGTGCCAGCAGTGAACTAAGTCCAGGGATAGATGGCTACACCTTC.